The clone carrying this T cell receptor (beta chain) has just one count. Its cognate antigen is unknown. The germline V and J ends were trimmed by 0 bases and 0 bases, with 6 bases remaining between them. Germline loops: CDR1 SGHRS, CDR2 YFSETQ. CDR3 length: 14 amino acids. Sequenced by immunoSEQ multiplex PCR; TCRdb stores in-frame clones only, minus some. The data contain tens of thousands of clones, about nine tenths of them singletons. These data come from a study of T cells in localized non-small cell lung cancer. Study-wide results and caveats: Owing to sequencing of a solitary tumor region, heterogeneity cannot be discounted.

The chain has TRBV5-1 and TRBJ1-2; D uncertain. The sample in question was peripheral blood, obtained before any cancer treatment. The source is a woman between 35 and 75 years old with stage I lung adenocarcinoma. CDR3 residues: CASSLEGTNYGYTF. CDR3 DNA sequence: TGCGCCAGCAGCTTGGAGGGAACTAACTATGGCTACACCTTC.